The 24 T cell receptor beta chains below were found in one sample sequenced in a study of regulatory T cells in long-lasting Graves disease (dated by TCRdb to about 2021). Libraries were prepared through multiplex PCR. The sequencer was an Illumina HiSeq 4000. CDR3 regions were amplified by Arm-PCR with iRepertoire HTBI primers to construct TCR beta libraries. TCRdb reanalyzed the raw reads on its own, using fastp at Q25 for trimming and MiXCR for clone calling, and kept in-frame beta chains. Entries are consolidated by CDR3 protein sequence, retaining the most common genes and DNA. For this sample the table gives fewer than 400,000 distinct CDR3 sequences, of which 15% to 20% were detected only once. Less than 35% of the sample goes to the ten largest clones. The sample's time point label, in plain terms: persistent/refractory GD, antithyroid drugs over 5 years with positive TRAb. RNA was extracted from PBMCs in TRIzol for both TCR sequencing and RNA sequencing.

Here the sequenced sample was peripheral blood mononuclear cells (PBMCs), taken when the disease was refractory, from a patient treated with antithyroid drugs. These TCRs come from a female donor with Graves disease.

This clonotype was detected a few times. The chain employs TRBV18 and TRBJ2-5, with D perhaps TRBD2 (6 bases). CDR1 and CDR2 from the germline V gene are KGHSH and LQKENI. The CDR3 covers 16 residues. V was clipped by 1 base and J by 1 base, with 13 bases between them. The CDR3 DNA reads TGTGCCAGCTCACCACGGGGGGTTGGGCCCCAAGAGACCCAGTACTTC. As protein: CASSPRGVGPQETQYF.

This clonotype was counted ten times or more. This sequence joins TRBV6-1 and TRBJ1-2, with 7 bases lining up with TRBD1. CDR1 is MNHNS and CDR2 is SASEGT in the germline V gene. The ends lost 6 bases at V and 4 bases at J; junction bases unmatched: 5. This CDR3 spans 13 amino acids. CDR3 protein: CASRGDSPYGYTF. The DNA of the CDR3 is TGTGCCAGCAGGGGGGACAGCCCCTATGGCTACACCTTC.

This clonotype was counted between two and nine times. The CDR3 coding sequence is TGCAGTGCTAGCTCACAGAACTACGAGCAGTACTTC. Translating gives CSASSQNYEQYF. This chain connects TRBV20-1 to TRBJ2-7; D uncertain. The germline V and J ends were trimmed by 3 bases and 3 bases, with 9 bases remaining between them. CDR3 size: 12 residues. Germline V CDR1 and CDR2: DFQATT, SNEGSKA (reference sequence).

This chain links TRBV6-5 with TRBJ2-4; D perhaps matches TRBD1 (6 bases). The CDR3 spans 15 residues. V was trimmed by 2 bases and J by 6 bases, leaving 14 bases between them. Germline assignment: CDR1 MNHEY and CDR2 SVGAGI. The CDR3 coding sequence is TGTGCCAGCAGTTACCCGAGCAGGGGAATAAACATTCAGTACTTC. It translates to CASSYPSRGINIQYF.

The CDR3 bases are TGTGCCAGTACCCCCCGATTCCAGAATTCACCCCTCCACTTT. It codes for CASTPRFQNSPLHF. The V gene is TRBV19, the J gene TRBJ1-6; D is unclear. V was pared by 7 bases and J by 7 bases, with 14 bases between. The germline V gene encodes CDR1 LNHDA and CDR2 SQIVND (reference sequence). The CDR3 is 14 residues long.

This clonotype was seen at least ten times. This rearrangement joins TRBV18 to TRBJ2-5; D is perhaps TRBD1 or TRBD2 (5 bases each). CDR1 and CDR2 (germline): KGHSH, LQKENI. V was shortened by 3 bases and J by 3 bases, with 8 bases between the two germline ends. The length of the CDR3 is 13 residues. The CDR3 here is CASSPGREETQYF. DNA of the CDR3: TGTGCCAGCTCACCGGGACGGGAAGAGACCCAGTACTTC.

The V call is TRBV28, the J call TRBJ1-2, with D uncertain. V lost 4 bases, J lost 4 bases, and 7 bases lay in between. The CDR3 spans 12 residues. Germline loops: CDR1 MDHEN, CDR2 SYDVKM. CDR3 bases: TGTGCCAGCAGTTCTCCTACCTATGGCTACACCTTC. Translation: CASSSPTYGYTF.

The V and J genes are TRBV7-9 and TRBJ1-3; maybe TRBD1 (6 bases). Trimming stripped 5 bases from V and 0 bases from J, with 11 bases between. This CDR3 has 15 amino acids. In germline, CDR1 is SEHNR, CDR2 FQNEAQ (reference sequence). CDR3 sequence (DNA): TGTGCCAGCAGCCCCGACAGGACCTCTGGAAACACCATATATTTT. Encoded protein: CASSPDRTSGNTIYF.

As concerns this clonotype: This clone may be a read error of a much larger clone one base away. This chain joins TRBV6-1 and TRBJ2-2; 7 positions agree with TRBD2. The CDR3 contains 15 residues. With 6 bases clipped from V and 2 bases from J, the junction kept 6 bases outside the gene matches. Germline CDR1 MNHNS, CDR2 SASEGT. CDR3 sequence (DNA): TGTGCCAGCAGACTAACGGGAGGAAACACCGGGGAGCTGTTTTTT. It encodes CASRLTGGNTGELFF.

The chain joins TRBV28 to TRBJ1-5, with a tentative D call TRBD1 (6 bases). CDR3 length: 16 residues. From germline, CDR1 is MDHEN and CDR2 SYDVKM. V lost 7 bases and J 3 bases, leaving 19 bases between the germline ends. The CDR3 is CASTPDYRENNQPQHF. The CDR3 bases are TGTGCCAGCACTCCTGACTACAGGGAAAACAATCAGCCCCAGCATTTT.

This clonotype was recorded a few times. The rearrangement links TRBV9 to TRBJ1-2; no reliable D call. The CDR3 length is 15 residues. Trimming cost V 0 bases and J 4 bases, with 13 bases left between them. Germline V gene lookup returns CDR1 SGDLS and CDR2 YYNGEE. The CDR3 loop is CASSVAGQWIYGYTF. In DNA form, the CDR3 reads TGTGCCAGCAGCGTAGCCGGGCAGTGGATCTATGGCTACACCTTC.

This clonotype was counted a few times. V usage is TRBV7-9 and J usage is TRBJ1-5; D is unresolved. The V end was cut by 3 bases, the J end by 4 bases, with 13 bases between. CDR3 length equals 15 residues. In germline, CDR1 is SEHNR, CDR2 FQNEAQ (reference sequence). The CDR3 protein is CASSFGAAINQPQHF. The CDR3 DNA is TGTGCCAGCAGCTTCGGCGCGGCAATTAATCAGCCCCAGCATTTT.

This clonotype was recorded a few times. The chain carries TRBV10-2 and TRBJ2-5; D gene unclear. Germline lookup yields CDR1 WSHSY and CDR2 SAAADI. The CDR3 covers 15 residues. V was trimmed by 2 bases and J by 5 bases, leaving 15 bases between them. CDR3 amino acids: CASSEGHTVGETQYF. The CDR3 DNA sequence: TGCGCCAGCAGTGAGGGCCACACCGTTGGGGAGACCCAGTACTTC.

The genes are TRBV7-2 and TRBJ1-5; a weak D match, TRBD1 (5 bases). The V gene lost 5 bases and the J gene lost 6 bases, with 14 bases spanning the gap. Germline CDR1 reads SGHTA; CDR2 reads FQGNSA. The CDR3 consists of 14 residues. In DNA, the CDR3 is TGTGCCAGCAGCCATTGGGGGGAGCCTCAGCCCCAGCATTTT. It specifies CASSHWGEPQPQHF.

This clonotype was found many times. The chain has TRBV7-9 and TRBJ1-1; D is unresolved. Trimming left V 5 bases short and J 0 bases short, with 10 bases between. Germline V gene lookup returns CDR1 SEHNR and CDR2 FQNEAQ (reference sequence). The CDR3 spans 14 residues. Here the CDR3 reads CASSRSQLNTEAFF. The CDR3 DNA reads TGTGCCAGCAGCCGAAGTCAACTGAACACTGAAGCTTTCTTT.

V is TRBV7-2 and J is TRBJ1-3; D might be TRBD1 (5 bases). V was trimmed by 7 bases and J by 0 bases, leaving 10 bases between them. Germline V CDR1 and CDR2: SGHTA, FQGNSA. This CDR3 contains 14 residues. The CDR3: CASKYDSSGNTIYF. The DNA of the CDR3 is TGTGCCAGCAAATATGACAGCTCTGGAAACACCATATATTTT.

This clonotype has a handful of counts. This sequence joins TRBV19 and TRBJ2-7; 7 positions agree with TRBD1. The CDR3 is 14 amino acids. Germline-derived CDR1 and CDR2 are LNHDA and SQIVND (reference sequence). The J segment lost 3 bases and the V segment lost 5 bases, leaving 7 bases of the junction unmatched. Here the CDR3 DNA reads TGTGCCAGTAGTCCGACTGACAGGGACTACGAGCAGTACTTC. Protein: CASSPTDRDYEQYF.

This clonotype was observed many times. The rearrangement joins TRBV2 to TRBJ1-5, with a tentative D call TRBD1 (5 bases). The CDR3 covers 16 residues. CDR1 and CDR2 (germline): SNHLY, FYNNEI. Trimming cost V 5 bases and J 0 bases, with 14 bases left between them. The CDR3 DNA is TGTGCCAGCAGTTTACGACAGCCTTATAGCAATCAGCCCCAGCATTTT. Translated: CASSLRQPYSNQPQHF.

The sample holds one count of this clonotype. The chain's CDR3 is CASGSGVQETQYF. DNA for the CDR3: TGTGCCAGCGGGAGTGGGGTCCAAGAGACCCAGTACTTC. The chain joins TRBV18 to TRBJ2-5; D perhaps matches TRBD2 (5 bases). V gave up 8 bases and J gave up 1 base, with 11 bases separating them. The V gene's germline CDR1 is KGHSH and CDR2 LQKENI. The CDR3 loop spans 13 amino acids.

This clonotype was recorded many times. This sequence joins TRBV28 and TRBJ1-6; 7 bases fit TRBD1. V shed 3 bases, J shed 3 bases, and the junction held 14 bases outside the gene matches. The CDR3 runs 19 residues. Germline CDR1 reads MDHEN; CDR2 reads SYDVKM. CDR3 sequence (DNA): TGTGCCAGCAGTTTCTATCAATACAGGGGAGGGCTCTATAATTCACCCCTCCACTTT. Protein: CASSFYQYRGGLYNSPLHF.

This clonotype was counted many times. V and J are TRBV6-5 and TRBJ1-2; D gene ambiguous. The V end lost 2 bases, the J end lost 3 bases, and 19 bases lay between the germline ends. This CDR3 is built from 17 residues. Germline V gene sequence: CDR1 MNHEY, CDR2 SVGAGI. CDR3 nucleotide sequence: TGTGCCAGCAGTTACGGCCCGGGGTTGTTCGCGGACTATGGCTACACCTTC. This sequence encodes CASSYGPGLFADYGYTF.

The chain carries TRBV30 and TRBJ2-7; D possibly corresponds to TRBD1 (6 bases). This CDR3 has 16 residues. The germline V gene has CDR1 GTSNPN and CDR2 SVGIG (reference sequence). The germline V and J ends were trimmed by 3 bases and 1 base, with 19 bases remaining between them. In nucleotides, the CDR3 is TGTGCCTGGAGGGACGATCGAACACAGGGTTCCTACGAGCAGTACTTC. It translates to CAWRDDRTQGSYEQYF.

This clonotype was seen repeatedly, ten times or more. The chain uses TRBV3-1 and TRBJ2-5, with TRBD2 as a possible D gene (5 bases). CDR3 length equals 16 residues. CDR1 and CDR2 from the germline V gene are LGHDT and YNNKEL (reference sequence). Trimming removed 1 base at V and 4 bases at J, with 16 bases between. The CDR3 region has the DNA TGTGCCAGCAGCCAAGGATGGGGAGAAGTCCCAGAGACCCAGTACTTC. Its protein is CASSQGWGEVPETQYF.

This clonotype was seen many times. The CDR3 is CASSLLGMETQYF. For the CDR3, the DNA is TGTGCCAGCAGCTTACTAGGGATGGAGACCCAGTACTTC. The V and J genes are TRBV7-9 and TRBJ2-5; D is ambiguous. Germline V gives CDR1 SEHNR, CDR2 FQNEAQ (reference sequence). Trimming stripped 2 bases from V and 5 bases from J, with 9 bases between. The CDR3 is 13 amino acids.